The clone carrying this T cell receptor (beta chain) occurred a few times. Its antigen is as yet unknown. This record comes from a study of response to subunit inactivated influenza vaccine. Notes on the study in general: Authors suggested few new T cells are recruited by each seasonal influenza vaccination.

TCRdb called the RT-PCR reads again in MiXCR, with one record for every CDR3 protein. The sample yields a few hundred thousand distinct CDR3 sequences, 14% seen once. The CDR3 has 17 residues. Germline V gene data show CDR1 as SGHTA and CDR2 as FQGNSA. V shed 3 bases and J 2 bases; nucleotides not matched to a gene: 8. The TCR sequence derives from a middle-aged man who received an inactivated influenza vaccine. This specimen consisted of PBMCs from blood, obtained 11 to 12 days after vaccination. The chain carries TRBV7-2 and TRBJ1-3; 9 bases are shared with TRBD1. The CDR3 spells CASSFVEQGATGNTIYF. The CDR3 nucleotides are TGTGCCAGCAGCTTTGTAGAACAGGGGGCAACTGGAAACACCATATATTTT.